This TCR beta chain was documented in a study of blood T cell repertoires in COVID-19. Clones were read by immunoSEQ multiplex PCR, and TCRdb kept only the in-frame ones, dropping some. The sample holds 94,000 or so clones, more than 75% seen once. The V and J ends lost 1 base and 2 bases respectively, with 9 bases between them. This CDR3 comprises 15 residues. The germline CDR1 and CDR2 sequences are SGHTA and FQGNSA. The sequencing input was peripheral blood. The sequence came from a woman at least 80 years old with active COVID-19. The chain carries TRBV7-2 and TRBJ1-3; a possible D gene is TRBD1 (5 bases). In DNA, the CDR3 is TGTGCCAGCAGCTTAGTTTCGGGGGCTGGAAACACCATATATTTT. Amino acid sequence: CASSLVSGAGNTIYF.